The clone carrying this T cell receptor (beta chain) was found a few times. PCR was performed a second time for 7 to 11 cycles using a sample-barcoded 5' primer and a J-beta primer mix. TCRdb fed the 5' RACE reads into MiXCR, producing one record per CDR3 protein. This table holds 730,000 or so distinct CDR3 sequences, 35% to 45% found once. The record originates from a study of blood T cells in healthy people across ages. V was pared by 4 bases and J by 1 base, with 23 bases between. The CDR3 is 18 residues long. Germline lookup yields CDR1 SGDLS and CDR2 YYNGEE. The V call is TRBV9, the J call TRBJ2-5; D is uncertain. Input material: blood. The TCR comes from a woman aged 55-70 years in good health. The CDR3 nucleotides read TGTGCCAGCAGCTCCCGCCAAAGTTTTGAGACTGTCCAAGAGACCCAGTACTTC. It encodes CASSSRQSFETVQETQYF.